Listed below are T cell receptor beta chains from one sample, sequenced in a study of CD8 T cells in Susac syndrome. TCRdb fed the immunoSEQ multiplex PCR reads into MiXCR, producing one record per CDR3 protein. In the table there are approximately 160,000 distinct CDR3 sequences, approximately 94% of which are singletons. Sequenced material: CD4+ T cells from PBMCs. Receptors were obtained from a human donor with multiple sclerosis. CDR3s include the opening cysteine and the closing phenylalanine or tryptophan. D genes are given only for firm matches. Clone size, where shown, is once, few, many, or a class for clones that have expanded.

d_gene: .
v_gene: TRBV9
j_gene: TRBJ1-1
abundance: .
CDR3aa: CASSVAHGQLDTEAFF
CDR3nt: TGTGCCAGCAGCGTAGCTCATGGACAGTTAGACACTGAAGCTTTCTTT

d_gene: .
v_gene: TRBV29-1
j_gene: TRBJ1-2
abundance: .
CDR3aa: CSVESPGFGGYTF
CDR3nt: TGCAGCGTTGAATCCCCCGGTTTCGGTGGCTACACCTTC

d_gene: .
v_gene: TRBV7-2
j_gene: TRBJ2-3
abundance: .
CDR3aa: CASSLTVVRDTQYF
CDR3nt: TGTGCCAGCAGCTTGACCGTTGTTAGAGATACGCAGTATTTT

d_gene: .
v_gene: TRBV2
j_gene: TRBJ1-4
abundance: .
CDR3aa: CASSDEKLFF
CDR3nt: TGTGCCAGCAGTGATGAAAAACTGTTTTTT

d_gene: TRBD1
v_gene: TRBV6-1
j_gene: TRBJ2-7
abundance: .
CDR3aa: CASSHTGGGYEQYF
CDR3nt: TGTGCCAGCAGCCACACAGGGGGCGGCTACGAGCAGTACTTC

d_gene: TRBD1
v_gene: TRBV6-1
j_gene: TRBJ1-5
abundance: .
CDR3aa: CASSIRDRDQHF
CDR3nt: TGTGCCAGCAGTATCCGGGACAGGGACCAGCATTTT

d_gene: .
v_gene: TRBV19
j_gene: TRBJ2-2
abundance: .
CDR3aa: CASSSRRAFGTGELFF
CDR3nt: TGTGCCAGTAGTAGTCGGAGGGCCTTCGGGACCGGGGAGCTGTTTTTT

d_gene: .
v_gene: TRBV24-1
j_gene: TRBJ1-5
abundance: .
CDR3aa: CATGQPQHF
CDR3nt: TGTGCCACCGGGCAGCCCCAGCATTTT

d_gene: .
v_gene: TRBV19
j_gene: TRBJ2-7
abundance: .
CDR3aa: CASSWGLAAYEQYF
CDR3nt: TGTGCCAGTAGTTGGGGCCTCGCAGCCTACGAGCAGTACTTC

d_gene: TRBD2
v_gene: TRBV9
j_gene: TRBJ2-5
abundance: .
CDR3aa: CASGGLAGSGGTQYF
CDR3nt: TGTGCCAGCGGCGGCTTAGCGGGAAGCGGTGGGACCCAGTACTTC

d_gene: .
v_gene: TRBV7-2
j_gene: TRBJ2-3
abundance: few
CDR3aa: CASRKLQETDTQYF
CDR3nt: TGTGCCAGCAGAAAACTCCAGGAGACAGATACGCAGTATTTT

d_gene: TRBD1
v_gene: TRBV15
j_gene: TRBJ1-1
abundance: .
CDR3aa: CATSRDTGGSRWLTEAFF
CDR3nt: TGTGCCACCAGCAGAGATACAGGGGGCTCCCGGTGGCTCACTGAAGCTTTCTTT

d_gene: TRBD1
v_gene: TRBV5-1
j_gene: TRBJ2-7
abundance: .
CDR3aa: CASSDRVGEQYF
CDR3nt: TGCGCCAGCAGTGACAGGGTGGGCGAGCAGTACTTC

d_gene: TRBD1
v_gene: TRBV5-1
j_gene: TRBJ1-1
abundance: .
CDR3aa: CASSSRQGAEAFF
CDR3nt: TGCGCCAGCAGCTCGAGACAGGGGGCTGAAGCTTTCTTT

d_gene: TRBD1
v_gene: TRBV11-2
j_gene: TRBJ2-6
abundance: .
CDR3aa: CASSLPRDSPPGANVLTF
CDR3nt: TGTGCCAGCAGCCTACCCCGGGACAGCCCACCTGGGGCCAACGTCCTGACTTTC

d_gene: .
v_gene: TRBV7-2
j_gene: TRBJ1-5
abundance: .
CDR3aa: CASSSTVGGSWPQHF
CDR3nt: TGTGCCAGCAGCTCCACCGTCGGAGGGAGCTGGCCCCAGCATTTT

d_gene: TRBD1
v_gene: TRBV13
j_gene: TRBJ2-7
abundance: .
CDR3aa: CASSPTPGGFGEQYF
CDR3nt: TGTGCCAGCAGCCCCACCCCAGGGGGCTTTGGCGAGCAGTACTTC

d_gene: TRBD1
v_gene: TRBV10-2
j_gene: TRBJ2-7
abundance: .
CDR3aa: CASSQTGPYEQYF
CDR3nt: TGCGCCAGCTCCCAGACAGGGCCCTACGAGCAGTACTTC

d_gene: .
v_gene: TRBV5-4
j_gene: TRBJ1-2
abundance: .
CDR3aa: CASSFDSMEGGYTF
CDR3nt: TGTGCCAGCAGCTTCGACAGCATGGAGGGAGGCTACACCTTC

d_gene: .
v_gene: TRBV19
j_gene: TRBJ2-2
abundance: .
CDR3aa: CAGRETGSTGELFF
CDR3nt: TGTGCCGGGCGCGAGACAGGATCCACCGGGGAGCTGTTTTTT

d_gene: .
v_gene: TRBV5-6
j_gene: TRBJ2-6
abundance: .
CDR3aa: CASRWTDSGANVLTF
CDR3nt: TGTGCCAGCCGCTGGACAGACTCTGGGGCCAACGTCCTGACTTTC

d_gene: .
v_gene: TRBV29-1
j_gene: TRBJ2-5
abundance: .
CDR3aa: CSVMDSRETQYF
CDR3nt: TGCAGCGTTATGGACAGTCGGGAGACCCAGTACTTC

d_gene: .
v_gene: TRBV6-2/TRBV6-3
j_gene: TRBJ1-2
abundance: .
CDR3aa: CASSYAGGYTF
CDR3nt: TGTGCCAGCAGTTACGCCGGGGGCTACACCTTC

d_gene: TRBD2
v_gene: TRBV5-1
j_gene: TRBJ2-1
abundance: .
CDR3aa: CASSMGTSGYNEQFF
CDR3nt: TGCGCCAGCTCGATGGGGACTAGCGGTTACAATGAGCAGTTCTTC

d_gene: TRBD1
v_gene: TRBV10-3
j_gene: TRBJ2-1
abundance: .
CDR3aa: CAISEGHRGPYNEQFF
CDR3nt: TGTGCCATCAGTGAGGGACACAGGGGGCCTTACAATGAGCAGTTCTTC

d_gene: .
v_gene: TRBV6-5
j_gene: TRBJ1-1
abundance: .
CDR3aa: CASSPLGGNTEAFF
CDR3nt: TGTGCCAGCAGCCCCTTAGGGGGGAACACTGAAGCTTTCTTT

d_gene: TRBD2
v_gene: TRBV30
j_gene: TRBJ2-2
abundance: once
CDR3aa: CAWTLAGVRAGELFF
CDR3nt: TGTGCCTGGACCTTAGCGGGAGTAAGGGCCGGGGAGCTGTTTTTT

d_gene: .
v_gene: TRBV20-1
j_gene: TRBJ1-4
abundance: .
CDR3aa: CSASPDGYPEKLFF
CDR3nt: TGCAGTGCAAGCCCTGACGGCTACCCCGAAAAACTGTTTTTT

d_gene: .
v_gene: TRBV29-1
j_gene: TRBJ1-4
abundance: .
CDR3aa: CSVGAEKLFF
CDR3nt: TGCAGCGTTGGAGCTGAAAAACTGTTTTTT

d_gene: .
v_gene: TRBV27
j_gene: TRBJ2-1
abundance: .
CDR3aa: CASSLQAYANEQFF
CDR3nt: TGTGCCAGCAGTTTACAGGCGTATGCCAATGAGCAGTTCTTC

d_gene: TRBD1
v_gene: TRBV27
j_gene: TRBJ1-4
abundance: .
CDR3aa: CASSVTGAEKLFF
CDR3nt: TGTGCCAGCAGTGTGACAGGGGCTGAAAAACTGTTTTTT

d_gene: .
v_gene: TRBV11-2
j_gene: TRBJ2-7
abundance: .
CDR3aa: CASSWETGREQYF
CDR3nt: TGTGCCAGCAGCTGGGAAACAGGGCGCGAGCAGTACTTC

d_gene: .
v_gene: TRBV5-1
j_gene: TRBJ2-5
abundance: .
CDR3aa: CASSETQETQYF
CDR3nt: TGCGCCAGCAGCGAAACTCAAGAGACCCAGTACTTC

d_gene: .
v_gene: TRBV5-1
j_gene: TRBJ2-7
abundance: few
CDR3aa: CASSLGQDIYEQYF
CDR3nt: TGCGCCAGCAGCTTGGGACAGGACATCTACGAGCAGTACTTC

d_gene: .
v_gene: TRBV12-3/TRBV12-4
j_gene: TRBJ2-7
abundance: .
CDR3aa: CASSLIRGGSYEQYF
CDR3nt: TGTGCCAGCAGTTTAATCAGAGGGGGCTCCTACGAGCAGTACTTC

d_gene: .
v_gene: TRBV7-2
j_gene: TRBJ1-2
abundance: .
CDR3aa: CASSLGGRASEGYTF
CDR3nt: TGTGCCAGCAGCTTAGGGGGCAGGGCAAGCGAGGGCTACACCTTC

d_gene: .
v_gene: TRBV30
j_gene: TRBJ2-3
abundance: .
CDR3aa: CAWTQGWDTQYF
CDR3nt: TGTGCCTGGACCCAGGGTTGGGATACGCAGTATTTT

d_gene: TRBD1
v_gene: TRBV19
j_gene: TRBJ1-5
abundance: once
CDR3aa: CASQDRVQPQHF
CDR3nt: TGTGCCAGTCAGGACAGGGTCCAGCCCCAGCATTTT

d_gene: .
v_gene: TRBV7-2
j_gene: TRBJ1-5
abundance: .
CDR3aa: CASSFGSQALREPQHF
CDR3nt: TGTGCCAGCAGCTTTGGGAGCCAGGCCCTGAGGGAGCCCCAGCATTTT

d_gene: .
v_gene: TRBV4-2
j_gene: TRBJ1-1
abundance: once
CDR3aa: CASSQESGPQNTEAFF
CDR3nt: TGTGCCAGCAGCCAAGAGTCAGGCCCCCAGAACACTGAAGCTTTCTTT

d_gene: .
v_gene: TRBV5-4
j_gene: TRBJ1-1
abundance: .
CDR3aa: CASSRPTGNTEAFF
CDR3nt: TGTGCCAGCAGCCGTCCGACAGGGAACACTGAAGCTTTCTTT

d_gene: .
v_gene: TRBV13
j_gene: TRBJ2-1
abundance: once
CDR3aa: CASSLEGRLKDEQFF
CDR3nt: TGTGCCAGCAGCTTAGAGGGACGGCTAAAAGATGAGCAGTTCTTC

d_gene: .
v_gene: TRBV13
j_gene: TRBJ2-7
abundance: .
CDR3aa: CASSLGGIWYEQYF
CDR3nt: TGTGCCAGCAGCTTAGGTGGAATTTGGTACGAGCAGTACTTC

d_gene: TRBD1
v_gene: TRBV27
j_gene: TRBJ1-2
abundance: once
CDR3aa: CASSTGTGEGGYTF
CDR3nt: TGTGCCAGCAGTACCGGGACAGGGGAGGGTGGCTACACCTTC